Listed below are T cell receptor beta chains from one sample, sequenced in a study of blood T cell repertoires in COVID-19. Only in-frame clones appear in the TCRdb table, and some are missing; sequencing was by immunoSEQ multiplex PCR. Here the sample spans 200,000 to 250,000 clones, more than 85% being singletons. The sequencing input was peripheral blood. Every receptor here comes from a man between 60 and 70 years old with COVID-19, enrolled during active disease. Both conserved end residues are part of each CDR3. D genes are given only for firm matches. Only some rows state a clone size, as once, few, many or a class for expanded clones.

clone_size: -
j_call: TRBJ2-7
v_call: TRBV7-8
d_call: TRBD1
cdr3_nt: TGTGCCAGCAGCTCGATCGTGGGACAGGGGCCCTACGAGCAGTACTTC
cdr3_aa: CASSSIVGQGPYEQYF

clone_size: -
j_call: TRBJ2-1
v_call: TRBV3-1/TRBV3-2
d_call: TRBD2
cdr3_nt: TGTGCCAGCAGCCAGATAGCGGGAGGCCACTACAATGAGCAGTTCTTC
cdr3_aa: CASSQIAGGHYNEQFF

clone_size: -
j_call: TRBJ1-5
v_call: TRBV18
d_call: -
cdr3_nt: TGTGCCAGCTCACCGTCTTTAGATCAGCCCCAGCATTTT
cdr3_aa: CASSPSLDQPQHF

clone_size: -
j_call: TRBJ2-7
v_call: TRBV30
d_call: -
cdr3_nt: TGTGCCTGGATGTACTCCTACGAGCAGTACTTC
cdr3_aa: CAWMYSYEQYF

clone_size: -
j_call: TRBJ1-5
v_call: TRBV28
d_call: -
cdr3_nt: TGTGCCGGGGGCGATTGGTTAAGCAATCAGCCCCAGCATTTT
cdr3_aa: CAGGDWLSNQPQHF

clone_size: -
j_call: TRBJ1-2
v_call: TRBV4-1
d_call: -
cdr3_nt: TGCGCCAGCAGCCAGGCGGGGTTCTATGGCTACACCTTC
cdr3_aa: CASSQAGFYGYTF

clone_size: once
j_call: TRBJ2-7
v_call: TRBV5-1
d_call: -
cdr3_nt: TGCGCCAGCAGCTTGGAAGGGGGGGCGAGCTACGAGCAGTACTTC
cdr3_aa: CASSLEGGASYEQYF

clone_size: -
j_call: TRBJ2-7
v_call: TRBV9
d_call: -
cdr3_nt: TGTGCCAGCAGCGTAGGAGACAGTTATAGTTACGAGCAGTACTTC
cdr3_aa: CASSVGDSYSYEQYF

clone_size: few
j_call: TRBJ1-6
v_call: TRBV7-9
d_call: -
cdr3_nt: TGTGCCAGCAGCGCCCGGCGGGGAGAAAACTATAATTCACCCCTCCACTTT
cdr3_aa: CASSARRGENYNSPLHF

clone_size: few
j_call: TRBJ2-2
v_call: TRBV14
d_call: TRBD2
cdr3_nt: TGTGCCAGCAGCCTCCGACTAGCGGGAGTTACCGGGGAGCTGTTTTTT
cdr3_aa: CASSLRLAGVTGELFF

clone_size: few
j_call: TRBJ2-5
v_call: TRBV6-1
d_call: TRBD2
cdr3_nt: TGTGCCAGCAGTGAAACCATCCTGGGACTAGCGGGGAAAGAGACCCAGTACTTC
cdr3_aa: CASSETILGLAGKETQYF

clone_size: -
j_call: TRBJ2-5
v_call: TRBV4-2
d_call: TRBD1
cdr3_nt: TGTGCCAGCAGCCAAGATAGGGGACAGGGGCAAGAGACCCAGTACTTC
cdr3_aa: CASSQDRGQGQETQYF

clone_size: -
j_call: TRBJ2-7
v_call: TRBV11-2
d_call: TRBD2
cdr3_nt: TGTGCCAGCAGCTTAACGGGGGGGACCTCCTACGAGCAGTACTTC
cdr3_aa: CASSLTGGTSYEQYF

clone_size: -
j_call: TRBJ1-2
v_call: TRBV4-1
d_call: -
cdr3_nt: TGCGCCAGCAGCCAAGATATTTCGAGACAGAACTATGGCTACACCTTC
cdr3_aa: CASSQDISRQNYGYTF

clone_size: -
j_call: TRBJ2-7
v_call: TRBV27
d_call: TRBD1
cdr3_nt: TGTGCCAGCAGGAGGGACAGGTCCTACGAGCAGTACTTC
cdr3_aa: CASRRDRSYEQYF

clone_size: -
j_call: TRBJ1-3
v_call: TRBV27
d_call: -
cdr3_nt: TGTGCCAGCAGTCCGATAGGGACATCTCGTACTCGGCCGATATATTTT
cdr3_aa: CASSPIGTSRTRPIYF

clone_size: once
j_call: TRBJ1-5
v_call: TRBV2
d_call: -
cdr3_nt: TGTGCCAGCAGGGAGACAGTCTCGGGGGGTCAGCCCCAGCATTTT
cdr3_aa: CASRETVSGGQPQHF

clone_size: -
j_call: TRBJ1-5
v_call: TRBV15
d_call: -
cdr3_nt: TGTGCCACCAGCAGAGGTAGAGGGGGTAGCAATCAGCCCCAGCATTTT
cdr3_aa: CATSRGRGGSNQPQHF

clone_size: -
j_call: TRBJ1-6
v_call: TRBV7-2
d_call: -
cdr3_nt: TGTGCCAGCAGCTTAGCAGGGGTGCGTTCACCCCTCCACTTT
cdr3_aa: CASSLAGVRSPLHF

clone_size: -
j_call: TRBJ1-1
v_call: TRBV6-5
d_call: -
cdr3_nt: TGTGCCAGCACGGGAGTTCTGAACACTGAAGCTTTCTTT
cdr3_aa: CASTGVLNTEAFF

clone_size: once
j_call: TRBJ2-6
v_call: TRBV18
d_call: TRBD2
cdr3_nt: TGTGCCAGCTCACCGGGACTAGCAGGGTCCGGGGCCAACGTCCTGACTTTC
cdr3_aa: CASSPGLAGSGANVLTF

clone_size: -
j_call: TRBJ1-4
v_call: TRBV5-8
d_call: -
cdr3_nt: TGTGCCAGCAGCTTTACCAAGGGCCGGGGGACTAATGAAAAACTGTTTTTT
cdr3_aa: CASSFTKGRGTNEKLFF

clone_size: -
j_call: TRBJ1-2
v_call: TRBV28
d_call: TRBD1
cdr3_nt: TGTGCCAGCAGCGCGGGACAGGGGGGGTATGGCTACACCTTC
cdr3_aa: CASSAGQGGYGYTF

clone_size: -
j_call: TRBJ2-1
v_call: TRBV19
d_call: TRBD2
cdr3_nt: TGTGCCAGTAGGGAGACTAGCGGTCGAATCGGTAGGAATGAGCAGTTCTTC
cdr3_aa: CASRETSGRIGRNEQFF

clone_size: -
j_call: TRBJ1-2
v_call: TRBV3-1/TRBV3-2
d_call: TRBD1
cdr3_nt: TGTGCCAGCAGCCAAGATCAGGGGGATGGCTACACCTTC
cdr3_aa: CASSQDQGDGYTF

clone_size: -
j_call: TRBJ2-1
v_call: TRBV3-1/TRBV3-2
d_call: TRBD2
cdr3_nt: TGTGCCAGCAGCCCCCCGACTTGGCGGGGGGAATATGAGCAGTTCTTC
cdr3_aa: CASSPPTWRGEYEQFF

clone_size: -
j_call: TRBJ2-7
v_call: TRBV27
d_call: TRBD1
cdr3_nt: TGTGCCAGCAGTATCCGTCCGGGACAGGGGGCGGGCTACGAGCAGTACTTC
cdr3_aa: CASSIRPGQGAGYEQYF

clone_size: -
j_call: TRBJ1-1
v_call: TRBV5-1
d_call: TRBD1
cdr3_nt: TGCGCCAGCAGCCCGAGGACAGGGAGGGGCACTGAAGCTTTCTTT
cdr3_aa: CASSPRTGRGTEAFF

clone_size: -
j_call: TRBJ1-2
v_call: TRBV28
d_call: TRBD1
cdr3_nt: TGTGCCAGCAGCTCAGGGAGACAGGGGAGATCAAACTATGGCTACACCTTC
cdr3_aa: CASSSGRQGRSNYGYTF

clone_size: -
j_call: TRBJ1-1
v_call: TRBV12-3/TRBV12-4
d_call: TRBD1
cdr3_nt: TGTGCCAGCAGTATGGGGACAGAGCGGACTTTCTTT
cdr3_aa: CASSMGTERTFF

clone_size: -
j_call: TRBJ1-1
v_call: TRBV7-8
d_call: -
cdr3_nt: TGTGCCAGCAGCTTAGATACAGCTCTGAACACTGAAGCTTTCTTT
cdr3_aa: CASSLDTALNTEAFF

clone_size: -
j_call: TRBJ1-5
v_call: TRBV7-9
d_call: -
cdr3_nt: TGTGCCAGCAGCCCGTCGAGCCAGCCCCAGCATTTT
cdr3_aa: CASSPSSQPQHF

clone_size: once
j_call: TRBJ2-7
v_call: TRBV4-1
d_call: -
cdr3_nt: TGCGCCAGCAGCCAAGTTTCTAGCGTGAGCTCCTACGAGCAGTACTTC
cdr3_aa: CASSQVSSVSSYEQYF

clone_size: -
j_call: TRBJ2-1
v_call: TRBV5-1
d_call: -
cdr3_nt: TGCGCCAGCAGCCGAGCCGGCGGGCCCGATGAGCAGTTCTTC
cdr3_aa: CASSRAGGPDEQFF

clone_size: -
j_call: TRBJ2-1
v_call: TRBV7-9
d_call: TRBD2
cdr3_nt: TGTGCCAGCAGCTTAGAGGGACTACTCAATGAGCAGTTCTTC
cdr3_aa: CASSLEGLLNEQFF

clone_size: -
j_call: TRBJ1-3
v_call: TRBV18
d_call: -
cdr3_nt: TGTGCCAGCTCACCAAGCGCTCCCTCTGGAAACACCATATATTTT
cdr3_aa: CASSPSAPSGNTIYF

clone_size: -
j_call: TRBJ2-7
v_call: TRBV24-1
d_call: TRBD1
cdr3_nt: TGTGCCACCAGTGACCGACAGGGGGGGTACGAGCAGTACTTC
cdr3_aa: CATSDRQGGYEQYF

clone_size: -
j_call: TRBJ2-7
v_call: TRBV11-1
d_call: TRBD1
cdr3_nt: TGTGCCAGCAGGGCCGGGACAGGTTCCTACGAGCAGTACTTC
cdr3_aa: CASRAGTGSYEQYF

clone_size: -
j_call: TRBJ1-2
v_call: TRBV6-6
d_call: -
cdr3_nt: TGTGCCAGCGGAGGTCCAAGCGTCTATGGCTACACCTTC
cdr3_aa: CASGGPSVYGYTF

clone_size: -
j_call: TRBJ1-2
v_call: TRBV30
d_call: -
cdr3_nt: TGTGCCCGACGGGCAAGGGGGGGGTATGGCTACACCTTC
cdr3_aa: CARRARGGYGYTF

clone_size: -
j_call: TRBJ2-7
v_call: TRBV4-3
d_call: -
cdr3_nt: TGCGCCAGCAGCCCCGCTCAGGGTGAGCAGTACTTC
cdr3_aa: CASSPAQGEQYF

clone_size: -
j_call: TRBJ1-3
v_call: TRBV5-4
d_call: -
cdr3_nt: TGTGCCAGCAGCTTGGGCGGCAGGGGAGTCTCTGGAAACACCATATATTTT
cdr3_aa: CASSLGGRGVSGNTIYF

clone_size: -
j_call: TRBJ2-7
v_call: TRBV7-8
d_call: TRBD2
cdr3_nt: TGTGCCAGCAGCTTCCCCAGTCTAGCGGGGACCTACGAGCAGTACTTC
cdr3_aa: CASSFPSLAGTYEQYF

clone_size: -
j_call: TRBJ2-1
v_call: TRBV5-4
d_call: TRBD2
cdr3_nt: TGTGCCAGCAGCTTTTCCAGCGGGAGGGCCCTCGCCTACAATGAGCAGTTCTTC
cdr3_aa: CASSFSSGRALAYNEQFF

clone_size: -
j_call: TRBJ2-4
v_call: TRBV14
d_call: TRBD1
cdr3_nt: TGTGCCAGCAGCCAAGGTCGACAGGGGGCGGTAAACATTCAGTACTTC
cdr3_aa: CASSQGRQGAVNIQYF

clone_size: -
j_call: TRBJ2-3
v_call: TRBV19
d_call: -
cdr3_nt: TGTGCCAGTACGGCTAAAGGGAGAACAGATACGCAGTATTTT
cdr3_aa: CASTAKGRTDTQYF

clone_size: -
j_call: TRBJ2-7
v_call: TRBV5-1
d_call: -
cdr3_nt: TGCGCCAGCAGCATGAGCACGGGATTTTCCTACGAGCAGTACTTC
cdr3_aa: CASSMSTGFSYEQYF

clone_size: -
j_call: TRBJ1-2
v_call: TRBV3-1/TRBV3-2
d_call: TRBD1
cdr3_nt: TGTGCCAGCAGCCAACGGGGACAGGGCCACTATGGCTACACCTTC
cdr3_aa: CASSQRGQGHYGYTF

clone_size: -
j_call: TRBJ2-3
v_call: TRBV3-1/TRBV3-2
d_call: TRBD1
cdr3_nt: TGTGCCAGCAGCCGGACAGGGAGAACAACTCGGGATACGCAGTATTTT
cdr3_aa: CASSRTGRTTRDTQYF

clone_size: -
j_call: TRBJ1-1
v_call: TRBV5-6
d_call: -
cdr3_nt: TGTGCCAGCAGCCAGAGGCGTACTGAAGCTTTCTTT
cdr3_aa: CASSQRRTEAFF